These 12 T cell receptor beta chains were sequenced from one sample in a study of blood T cell repertoires in COVID-19. TCRdb's copy holds only in-frame clones and misses some; the assay was immunoSEQ multiplex PCR. The repertoire holds fewer than 150,000 clones, with 85% as singletons. Material: peripheral blood. The source of these receptors is a human donor in a cohort sampled during active COVID-19.

The V and J genes are TRBV21-1 and TRBJ2-2; the DNA was not used to check the table's D call, TRBD1. TRBV21-1 is termed a pseudogene. This CDR3 has 16 residues. CDR3 protein: CASSSHRGRNTGELFF. Written as DNA, the CDR3 is TGTGCCAGCAGCTCTCACAGGGGACGTAACACCGGGGAGCTGTTTTTT.

The V gene is TRBV14, the J gene TRBJ1-1; 10 bases map to TRBD1. Germline CDR1 is SGHDN and CDR2 is FVKESK. V lost 4 bases to trimming and J lost 1 base; unmatched junction nucleotides: 3. The CDR3 runs to 15 residues. DNA of the CDR3: TGTGCCAGCAGCCGCTGGACAGGGGGGAACACTGAAGCTTTCTTT. Its protein product is CASSRWTGGNTEAFF.

This chain joins TRBV18 and TRBJ1-5; D possibly corresponds to TRBD1 (5 bases). Per the germline V gene, CDR1 is KGHSH and CDR2 is LQKENI. With 6 bases removed from V and 5 bases from J, the gap between germline ends came to 14 bases. The CDR3 length is 14 residues. The CDR3: CASSQGRADQPQHF. The CDR3 DNA follows: TGTGCCAGCTCCCAGGGCAGGGCCGATCAGCCCCAGCATTTT.

The chain is built from TRBV2 and TRBJ2-3; D possibly corresponds to TRBD1 (6 bases). Germline CDR1 and CDR2: SNHLY and FYNNEI. The V gene lost 1 base and the J gene lost 7 bases, with 9 bases spanning the gap. CDR3 size: 13 residues. CDR3 coding DNA: TGTGCCAGCAGTGAAGGACAGGAGAATACGCAGTATTTT. Amino acid sequence: CASSEGQENTQYF.

This clone is a singleton in its sample. V is TRBV29-1 and J is TRBJ2-3; 15 bases are a match to TRBD2. The CDR3 covers 19 residues. The J segment lost 4 bases and the V segment lost 0 bases, leaving 11 bases of the junction unmatched. The germline V gene has CDR1 SQVTM and CDR2 ANQGSEA. The CDR3, as DNA: TGCAGCGTTGAAGACCGGACTAGCGGGGGGGCCTTTATCCCAGATACGCAGTATTTT. This encodes CSVEDRTSGGAFIPDTQYF.

The V and J genes are TRBV9 and TRBJ1-1, with D unclear. This CDR3 contains 15 residues. V dropped 0 bases and J dropped 1 base, with 10 bases sitting between them. Germline loops: CDR1 SGDLS, CDR2 YYNGEE. The DNA of the CDR3 is TGTGCCAGCAGCGTAGTAAGCCTTCCGAACACTGAAGCTTTCTTT. Its translation: CASSVVSLPNTEAFF.

The chain combines TRBV6-2 or TRBV6-3 with TRBJ2-5; possibly TRBD2 for D (6 bases). Germline CDR1 MNHEY, CDR2 SVGEGT. The CDR3 has 15 residues. Trimming took 0 bases from V and 5 from J, leaving 13 bases between them. CDR3 sequence reads: CASSYSYNRGETQYF. Here the CDR3 DNA reads TGTGCCAGCAGTTACTCGTATAATCGGGGGGAGACCCAGTACTTC.

V usage is TRBV28 and J usage is TRBJ1-4; TRBD1 matches 10 bases. The V and J ends lost 4 bases and 7 bases, in that order; junction bases with no gene match: 6. Germline lookup yields CDR1 MDHEN and CDR2 SYDVKM. The CDR3 covers 15 residues. In DNA form, the CDR3 reads TGTGCCAGCAGTTCCCTGACAGGGGGCATTGAAAAACTGTTTTTT. Translated: CASSSLTGGIEKLFF. The complete variable domain, with remaining parts taken from reference TRBV28 and TRBJ1-4, reads DVKVTQSSRYLVKRTGEKVFLECVQDMDHENMFWYRQDPGLGLRLIYFSYDVKMKEKGDIPEGYSVSREKKERFSLILESASTNQTSMYLCASSSLTGGIEKLFFGSGTQLSVL.

The chain carries TRBV6-5 and TRBJ2-3; TRBD2 might be the D (5 bases). The CDR3 loop spans 15 amino acids. The germline gives CDR1 MNHEY, CDR2 SVGAGI. Trimming stripped 5 bases from V and 0 bases from J, with 12 bases between. The chain's CDR3 is CASSNGLPSTDTQYF. CDR3 nucleotides: TGTGCCAGCAGTAACGGACTGCCTAGCACAGATACGCAGTATTTT.

The chain links TRBV19 to TRBJ1-3; D possibly corresponds to TRBD1 (6 bases). The germline CDR1 and CDR2 sequences are LNHDA and SQIVND (reference sequence). Trimming shortened V by 6 bases and J by 0 bases, and 15 bases separated the two germline ends. The CDR3 covers 16 residues. CDR3 sequence: CASRNPRDNSGNTIYF. For the CDR3, the DNA is TGTGCCAGTAGGAACCCCCGGGACAACTCTGGAAACACCATATATTTT.

This clone was seen a handful of times. The chain joins TRBV7-8 to TRBJ1-1, with 7 positions matching TRBD1. With 0 bases clipped from V and 4 bases from J, the junction kept 5 bases outside the gene matches. The CDR3 contains 15 residues. Germline values: CDR1 SGHVS, CDR2 FQNEAQ. As DNA, the CDR3 is TGTGCCAGCAGCTTAGCGGGCAGGGGGAGCACTGAAGCTTTCTTT. As protein: CASSLAGRGSTEAFF. Looking up the rest from reference TRBV7-8 and TRBJ1-1 gives the full variable domain: GAGVSQSPRYKVAKRGQDVALRCDPISGHVSLFWYQQALGQGPEFLTYFQNEAQLDKSGLPSDRFFAERPEGSVSTLKIQRTQQEDSAVYLCASSLAGRGSTEAFFGQGTRLTVV.

V gene TRBV6-6 combines with J gene TRBJ2-2, with D perhaps matching TRBD1 (6 bases). This CDR3 has 15 amino acids. Germline V gives CDR1 MNHNY, CDR2 SVGAGI (reference sequence). Trimming took off 5 bases at V and 4 bases at J, with 14 bases between the two ends. CDR3 DNA sequence: TGTGCCAGCAGTCACCTCCAGGGGACCACCGGGGAGCTGTTTTTT. This sequence encodes CASSHLQGTTGELFF.